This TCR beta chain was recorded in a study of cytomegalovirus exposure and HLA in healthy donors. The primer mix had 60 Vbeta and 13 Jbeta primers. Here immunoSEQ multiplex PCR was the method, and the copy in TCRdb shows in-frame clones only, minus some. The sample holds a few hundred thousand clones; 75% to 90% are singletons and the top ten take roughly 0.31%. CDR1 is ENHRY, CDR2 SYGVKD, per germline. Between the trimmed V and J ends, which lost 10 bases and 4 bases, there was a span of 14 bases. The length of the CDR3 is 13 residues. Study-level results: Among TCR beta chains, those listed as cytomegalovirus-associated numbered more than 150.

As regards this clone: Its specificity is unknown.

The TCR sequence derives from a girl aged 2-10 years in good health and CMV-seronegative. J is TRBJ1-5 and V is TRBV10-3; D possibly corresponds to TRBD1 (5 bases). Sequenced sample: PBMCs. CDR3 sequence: CASATGENQPQHF. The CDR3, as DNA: TGTGCCAGCGCGACGGGGGAAAATCAGCCCCAGCATTTT.